Below, one T cell receptor beta chain is given with its context. The data belong to a study of graft-versus-host responses after intestinal transplantation. V was clipped by 5 bases and J by 4 bases, with 15 bases between them. Germline lookup yields CDR1 SEHNR and CDR2 FQNEAQ (reference sequence). The CDR3 loop spans 14 amino acids. Some clones are missing from TCRdb's copy, which holds only in-frame ones; the method was immunoSEQ multiplex PCR. The sample carries roughly 43,000 clones, about 95% recorded once. The chain is built from TRBV7-9 and TRBJ2-7, with D perhaps TRBD1 (5 bases). This specimen was PBMCs, taken more than 310 days after intestinal transplant. This TCR derives from a human patient who received an intestinal transplant, so some T cells may come from the graft donor. The CDR3: CASSRGDSLYEQYF. The CDR3 coding sequence is TGTGCCAGCAGCCGAGGCGACAGTTTATACGAGCAGTACTTC.